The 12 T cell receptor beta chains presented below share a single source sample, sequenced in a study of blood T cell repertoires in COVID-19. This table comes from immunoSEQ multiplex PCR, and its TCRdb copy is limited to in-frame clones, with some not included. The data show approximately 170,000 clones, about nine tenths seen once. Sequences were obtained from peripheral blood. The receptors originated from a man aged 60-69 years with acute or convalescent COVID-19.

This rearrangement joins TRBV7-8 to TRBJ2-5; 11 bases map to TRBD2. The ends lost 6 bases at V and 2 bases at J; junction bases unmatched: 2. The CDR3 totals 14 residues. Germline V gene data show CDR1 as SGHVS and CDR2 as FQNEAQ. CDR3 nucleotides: TGTGCCAGCAGGGGACTAGCGGTACAAGAGACCCAGTACTTC. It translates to CASRGLAVQETQYF.

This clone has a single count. In DNA form, the CDR3 reads TGTGCCAGTAGGAGACGGGACAGGGGTGAAGGCTACACCTTC. Its translation is CASRRRDRGEGYTF. The rearrangement joins TRBV19 to TRBJ1-2; 10 positions match TRBD1. V lost 6 bases, J lost 8 bases, and 9 bases stayed unmatched. CDR3 length: 14 residues. The V gene's germline CDR1 is LNHDA and CDR2 SQIVND (reference sequence).

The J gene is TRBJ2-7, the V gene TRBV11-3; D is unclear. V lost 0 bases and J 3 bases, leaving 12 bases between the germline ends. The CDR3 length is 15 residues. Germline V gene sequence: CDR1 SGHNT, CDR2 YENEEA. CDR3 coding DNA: TGTGCCAGCAGCTTAGATCGAAGCGAGATCTACGAGCAGTACTTC. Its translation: CASSLDRSEIYEQYF.

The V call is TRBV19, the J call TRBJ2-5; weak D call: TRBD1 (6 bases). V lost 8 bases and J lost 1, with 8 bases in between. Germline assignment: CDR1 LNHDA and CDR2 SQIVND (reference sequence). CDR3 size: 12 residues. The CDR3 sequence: CASSQGQETQYF. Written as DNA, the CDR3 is TGTGCCAGTTCACAGGGCCAAGAGACCCAGTACTTC.

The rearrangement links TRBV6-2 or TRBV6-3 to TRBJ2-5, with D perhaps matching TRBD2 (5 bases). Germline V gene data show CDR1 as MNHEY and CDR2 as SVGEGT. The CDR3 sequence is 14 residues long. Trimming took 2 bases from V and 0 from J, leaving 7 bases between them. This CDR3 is CASSYREYQETQYF. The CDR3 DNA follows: TGTGCCAGCAGTTACAGGGAGTACCAAGAGACCCAGTACTTC.

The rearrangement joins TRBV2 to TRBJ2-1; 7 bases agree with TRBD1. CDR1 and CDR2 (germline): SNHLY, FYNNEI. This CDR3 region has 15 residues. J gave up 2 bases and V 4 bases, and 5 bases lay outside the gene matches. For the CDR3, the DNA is TGTGCCAGCAGTGTATTAGGGGGCCCCTACAATGAGCAGTTCTTC. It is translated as CASSVLGGPYNEQFF.

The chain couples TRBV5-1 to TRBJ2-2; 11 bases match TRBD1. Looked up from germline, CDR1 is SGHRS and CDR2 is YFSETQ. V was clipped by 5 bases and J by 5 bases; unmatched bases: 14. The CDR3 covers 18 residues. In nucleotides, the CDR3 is TGCGCCAGCAGACAAGATTTCGTGGACAGGGGGCGAACCGGGGAGCTGTTTTTT. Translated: CASRQDFVDRGRTGELFF.

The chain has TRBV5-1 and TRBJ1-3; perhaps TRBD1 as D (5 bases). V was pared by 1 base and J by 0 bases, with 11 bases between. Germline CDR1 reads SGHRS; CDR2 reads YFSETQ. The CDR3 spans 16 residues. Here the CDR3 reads CASSLTPGSSGNTIYF. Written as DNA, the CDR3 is TGCGCCAGCAGCTTGACCCCAGGGTCCTCTGGAAACACCATATATTTT.

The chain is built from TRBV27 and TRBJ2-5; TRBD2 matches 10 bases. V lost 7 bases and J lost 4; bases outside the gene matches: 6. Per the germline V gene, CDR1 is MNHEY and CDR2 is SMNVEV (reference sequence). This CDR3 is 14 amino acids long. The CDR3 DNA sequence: TGTGCCAGCAAGCGGGGGGGCCCCGGAGAGACCCAGTACTTC. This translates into CASKRGGPGETQYF.

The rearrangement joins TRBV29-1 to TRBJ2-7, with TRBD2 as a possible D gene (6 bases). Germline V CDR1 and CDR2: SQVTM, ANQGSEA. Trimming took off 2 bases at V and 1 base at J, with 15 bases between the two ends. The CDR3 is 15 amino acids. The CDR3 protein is CSVEPLGLKSYEQYF. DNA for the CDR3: TGCAGCGTTGAACCATTGGGACTGAAGTCCTACGAGCAGTACTTC.

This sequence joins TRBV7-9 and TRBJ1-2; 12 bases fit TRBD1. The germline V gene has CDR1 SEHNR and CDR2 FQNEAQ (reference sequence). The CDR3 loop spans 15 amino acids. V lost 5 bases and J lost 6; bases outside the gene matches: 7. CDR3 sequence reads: CASSPPGQGANGYTF. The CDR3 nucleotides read TGTGCCAGCAGCCCACCGGGACAGGGGGCTAATGGCTACACCTTC.

This CDR3 reads CASTGVNTEAFF. The CDR3 bases are TGTGCCAGCACAGGGGTTAACACTGAAGCTTTCTTT. V gene TRBV11-3 combines with J gene TRBJ1-1, with D possibly TRBD1 on 6 matching bases. The CDR3 runs 12 residues. Germline V gene sequence: CDR1 SGHNT, CDR2 YENEEA. Trimming took 7 bases from V and 2 from J, leaving 8 bases between them.